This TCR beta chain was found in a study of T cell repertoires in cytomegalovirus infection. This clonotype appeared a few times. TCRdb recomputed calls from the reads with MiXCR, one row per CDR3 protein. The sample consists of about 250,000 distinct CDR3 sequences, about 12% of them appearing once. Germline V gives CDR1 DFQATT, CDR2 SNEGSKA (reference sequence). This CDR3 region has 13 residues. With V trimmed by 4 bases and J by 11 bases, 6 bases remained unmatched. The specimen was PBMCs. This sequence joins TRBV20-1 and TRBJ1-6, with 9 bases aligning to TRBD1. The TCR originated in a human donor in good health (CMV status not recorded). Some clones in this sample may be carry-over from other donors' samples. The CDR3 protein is CSATRDRDAPLHF. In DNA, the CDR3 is TGCAGTGCTACCCGGGACAGGGATGCACCCCTCCACTTT.